The rows below give T cell receptor beta chains drawn from one sample of a study of blood T cell repertoires in COVID-19. TCRdb keeps only in-frame clones here, not all; method: immunoSEQ multiplex PCR. Of more than 30,000 clones in the sample, roughly 90% were seen once. Sequenced: peripheral blood. The source of these receptors is a man in his sixties with active COVID-19. Each CDR3 is given with its conserved first and last residue. A D gene is named only where the DNA matches it firmly. Expanded clones are given a class, and other clones once, few, many or no size at all.

CDR3 length | clone size | J gene | V gene | D gene | CDR3 DNA | CDR3 protein
13 | . | TRBJ1-2 | TRBV7-2 | . | TGTGCCAGCAGCTTAGCTGGAGGGGATGGCTACACCTTC | CASSLAGGDGYTF
13 | . | TRBJ1-6 | TRBV25-1 | . | TGTGCCAGCAGTGAAGTGGGAGAGTCACCCCTCCACTTT | CASSEVGESPLHF
16 | . | TRBJ2-3 | TRBV7-2 | . | TGTGCCAGCAGCGGAGTGCCACGGGGAGGCACAGATACGCAGTATTTT | CASSGVPRGGTDTQYF
12 | . | TRBJ2-1 | TRBV10-1 | TRBD1 | TGCGCCAGCAGTGGAGGGGGCGGTGAGCAGTTCTTC | CASSGGGGEQFF
14 | . | TRBJ2-2 | TRBV5-8 | . | TGTGCCAGCAGCTTCAGGGGATCGGGCGGGGAGCTGTTTTTT | CASSFRGSGGELFF
15 | . | TRBJ2-1 | TRBV3-1/TRBV3-2 | TRBD1 | TGTGCCAGCAGCCAAGGGACAGGGGTGTATATTGAGCAGTTCTTC | CASSQGTGVYIEQFF
12 | . | TRBJ2-1 | TRBV7-2 | . | TGTGCCAGCAGCTTAGACAGGAATGAGCAGTTCTTC | CASSLDRNEQFF
14 | . | TRBJ1-5 | TRBV7-9 | . | TGTGCCAGCAGCCCAGCGGGGGGGAGTCAGCCCCAGCATTTT | CASSPAGGSQPQHF
16 | . | TRBJ2-3 | TRBV7-2 | . | TGTGCCAGCAGCTTGGGACTCACCCGGGGCACAGATACGCAGTATTTT | CASSLGLTRGTDTQYF
14 | . | TRBJ2-7 | TRBV7-2 | . | TGTGCCAGCAGCTCGCGCGAGAGGGCCTACGAGCAGTACTTC | CASSSRERAYEQYF
19 | . | TRBJ2-1 | TRBV30 | TRBD2 | TGTGCCTGGAGTAGGCGGGGACTAGCGGGAGCTAGGTCCTACAATGAGCAGTTCTTC | CAWSRRGLAGARSYNEQFF
14 | . | TRBJ2-7 | TRBV18 | . | TGTGCCAGCTCACCCAACTCGGAGGCCTACGAGCAGTACTTC | CASSPNSEAYEQYF
17 | . | TRBJ2-1 | TRBV27 | TRBD2 | TGTGCCAGCAGTCCCCTTTCAGCGGGAGCAACCTACAATGAGCAGTTCTTC | CASSPLSAGATYNEQFF
15 | . | TRBJ2-1 | TRBV11-2 | TRBD2 | TGTGCCAGCAGCTTGACTAGCGGGAGGGCATGGGAGCAGTTCTTC | CASSLTSGRAWEQFF
14 | . | TRBJ2-7 | TRBV5-1 | . | TGCGCCAGCAGCTTGGGGGGAGACTTCAACGAGCAGTACTTC | CASSLGGDFNEQYF
14 | . | TRBJ2-1 | TRBV5-1 | TRBD2 | TGCGCCAGCAGCTCTTTGCTAGCGGACAATGAGCAGTTCTTC | CASSSLLADNEQFF
14 | . | TRBJ1-5 | TRBV7-2 | TRBD1 | TGTGCCAGCAGCAACGGACAGGGCAATCAGCCCCAGCATTTT | CASSNGQGNQPQHF
14 | once | TRBJ1-5 | TRBV18 | . | TGTGCCAGCTCACCTTACAGGGACAATCAGCCCCAGCATTTT | CASSPYRDNQPQHF
13 | . | TRBJ1-6 | TRBV5-4 | . | TGTGCCAGCAGCTTGGACAGCAATTCACCCCTCCACTTT | CASSLDSNSPLHF
16 | few | TRBJ2-3 | TRBV4-1 | TRBD1 | TGCGCCAGCAGCCATCGACAGGGCCTCGGTCCAGATACGCAGTATTTT | CASSHRQGLGPDTQYF
16 | . | TRBJ1-3 | TRBV4-2 | . | TGTGCCAGCAGCCAAGGGCCGGGACTCTCTGGAAACACCATATATTTT | CASSQGPGLSGNTIYF
13 | . | TRBJ1-1 | TRBV30 | TRBD1 | TGTGCCTGGTTGGGACAGCCGAACACTGAAGCTTTCTTT | CAWLGQPNTEAFF
14 | . | TRBJ2-7 | TRBV19 | TRBD1 | TGTGCCAGTAGACCCAGACAGGGTGCCTACGAGCAGTACTTC | CASRPRQGAYEQYF
13 | . | TRBJ2-1 | TRBV5-4 | . | TGTGCCAGCAGCCTAACAGAATACAATGAGCAGTTCTTC | CASSLTEYNEQFF
15 | . | TRBJ2-7 | TRBV13 | . | TGTGCCAGCAGCTTATGGTCGGGAAAACCCTACGAGCAGTACTTC | CASSLWSGKPYEQYF
17 | . | TRBJ1-4 | TRBV15 | . | TGTGCCACCAGCAGAGATGGTTGGGGCAGTCGAAATGAAAAACTGTTTTTT | CATSRDGWGSRNEKLFF
15 | . | TRBJ1-2 | TRBV28 | TRBD1 | TGTGCCAGCTTGGGACAGGGGGGTCCTCCCTATGGCTACACCTTC | CASLGQGGPPYGYTF